The 24 T cell receptor beta chains listed next were all sequenced from one sample in a study of neurological immune-mediated disorders. TCRdb independently ran MiXCR on the 5' RACE reads; one entry per CDR3 protein. The data contain about 53,000 distinct CDR3 sequences, 3.5% of them singletons. The sample consisted of PBMCs. The receptors were sampled from a woman younger than 45 with multiple sclerosis.

This chain uses TRBV6-5 with TRBJ1-3, with TRBD1 as a possible D gene (5 bases). Germline CDR1 and CDR2: MNHEY and SVGAGI. The CDR3 runs 15 residues. Trimming shortened V by 5 bases and J by 0 bases, and 11 bases separated the two germline ends. DNA for the CDR3: TGTGCCAGCAGTCCGGGGCGTTCCTCTGGAAACACCATATATTTT. It is translated as CASSPGRSSGNTIYF.

There are many counts of this clonotype. The DNA of the CDR3 is TGCAGCGCCAGGGGAGTGGGGGGGACCTACGAGCAGTACTTC. This gives the protein CSARGVGGTYEQYF. This chain joins TRBV20-1 and TRBJ2-7; a weak D match, TRBD2 (7 bases). The CDR3 extends over 14 amino acids. Germline CDR1 is DFQATT and CDR2 is SNEGSKA (reference sequence).

Turning to this clonotype: It is likely a read error, because the conserved phenylalanine at the end of the CDR3 is missing. The chain links TRBV27 to TRBJ2-5, with 10 bases lining up with TRBD2. V dropped 4 bases and J dropped 5; count of bases not matched to a gene: 10. The CDR3 contains 16 residues. CDR1 and CDR2 (germline): MNHEY, SMNVEV (reference sequence). As DNA, the CDR3 is TGTGCCAGCAGTTCTCCAGCGGGAGGGCTGGGGGAGACCCAGTACAAC. Translating gives CASSSPAGGLGETQYN.

This clonotype was recorded many times. This chain joins TRBV20-1 and TRBJ2-7; 9 bases line up with TRBD2. The CDR3 is 15 amino acids. In germline, CDR1 is DFQATT, CDR2 SNEGSKA (reference sequence). V gave up 3 bases and J gave up 3 bases; unmatched junction bases: 9. The CDR3 DNA reads TGCAGTGCTAGTATCCCCCTAGCGGGGAGCTACGAGCAGTACTTC. Its translation is CSASIPLAGSYEQYF.

This clonotype was counted at least ten times. The V call is TRBV20-1, the J call TRBJ1-1; D is uncertain. CDR1 and CDR2 (germline): DFQATT, SNEGSKA (reference sequence). This CDR3 comprises 15 residues. The V and J ends lost 6 bases and 0 bases respectively, with 17 bases between them. CDR3 protein: CSARSSGVMNTEAFF. Written as DNA, the CDR3 is TGCAGTGCCAGGTCTTCGGGAGTCATGAACACTGAAGCTTTCTTT.

A note on this clonotype: Being one base from a much bigger clone, this may be a read error. This sequence joins TRBV29-1 and TRBJ2-2; TRBD2 is a possible D gene (5 bases). The CDR3 covers 14 residues. Deletions cut 4 bases from V and 5 bases from J, with 14 bases between. CDR1 is SQVTM and CDR2 is ANQGSEA in the germline V gene. In nucleotides, the CDR3 is TGCAGCGTTGGGACTCGCACGGGGACCGGGGAGCTGTTTTTT. Translating it yields CSVGTRTGTGELFF.

Many counts were recorded for this clonotype. The rearrangement links TRBV7-2 to TRBJ2-1; 13 nucleotides line up with TRBD2. The CDR3 contains 16 residues. Looked up from germline, CDR1 is SGHTA and CDR2 is FQGNSA. Unmatched junction bases numbered 6, after V lost 3 bases and J lost 7 bases. The CDR3 here is CASSFPGLAGVNEQFF. CDR3 bases: TGTGCCAGCAGCTTCCCCGGACTAGCGGGAGTAAATGAGCAGTTCTTC.

This clonotype was observed many times. The CDR3 loop is CSAGDSYEQYF. In DNA, the CDR3 is TGCAGTGCTGGGGACTCCTACGAGCAGTACTTC. The V gene is TRBV20-1, the J gene TRBJ2-7; D is ambiguous. This CDR3 has 11 residues. In germline, CDR1 is DFQATT, CDR2 SNEGSKA (reference sequence). V lost 5 bases, J lost 0 bases, and 5 bases lay in between.

This clonotype showed up many times. The genes are TRBV2 and TRBJ1-1; TRBD1 matches 7 bases. The CDR3 runs to 14 residues. Losses at the gene ends were 4 bases for V and 2 bases for J; bases not matched to a gene: 4. In germline, CDR1 is SNHLY, CDR2 FYNNEI. CDR3 sequence: CASSGTGLNTEAFF. Written as DNA, the CDR3 is TGTGCCAGCAGTGGGACAGGCCTTAACACTGAAGCTTTCTTT.

This clonotype was seen at least ten times. V is TRBV20-1 and J is TRBJ1-5, with D possibly matching TRBD1 (5 bases). Germline CDR1 and CDR2: DFQATT and SNEGSKA (reference sequence). V lost 0 bases and J 2 bases, leaving 20 bases between the germline ends. The CDR3 is 18 amino acids. Here the CDR3 DNA reads TGCAGTGCTAGAGATTATAAAGGGGATCGGGGTGGCAATCAGCCCCAGCATTTT. Residues: CSARDYKGDRGGNQPQHF.

This clonotype was observed many times. The J gene is TRBJ2-3, the V gene TRBV5-1, with 8 bases lining up with TRBD2. Germline CDR1 SGHRS, CDR2 YFSETQ. The CDR3 loop spans 17 amino acids. J gave up 5 bases and V 4 bases, and 15 bases lay outside the gene matches. The CDR3 region has the DNA TGCGCCAGCAGCGGTCCTACTGGAGCGGGAGTTGGAGATACGCAGTATTTT. Its protein is CASSGPTGAGVGDTQYF. The full variable domain, its missing parts supplied by reference TRBV5-1 and TRBJ2-3, is KAGVTQTPRYLIKTRGQQVTLSCSPISGHRSVSWYQQTPGQGLQFLFEYFSETQRNKGNFPGRFSGRQFSNSRSEMNVSTLELGDSALYLCASSGPTGAGVGDTQYFGPGTRLTVL.

This clonotype was seen a few times. One end of the junction does not line up with germline, which may come from a read error. The chain employs TRBV20-1 and TRBJ1-5; D remains unclear. The CDR3 is 13 residues long. The V gene's germline CDR1 is DFQATT and CDR2 SNEGSKA (reference sequence). CDR3 in DNA: TGCAGTGCTAGAGCCGACGGCAATCAGCCCCAGAATTTT. It translates to CSARADGNQPQNF.

This clonotype was picked up many times. The chain employs TRBV5-1 and TRBJ1-2; D call uncertain. Germline V lookup: CDR1 SGHRS, CDR2 YFSETQ. The V end lost 6 bases, the J end lost 4 bases, and 10 bases lay between the germline ends. The CDR3 has 12 amino acids. The CDR3 is CASTDGVYGYTF. CDR3 bases: TGCGCCAGCACCGACGGGGTCTATGGCTACACCTTC.

This clonotype has a count of ten or more. The chain couples TRBV29-1 to TRBJ1-2, with D uncertain. This CDR3 spans 16 amino acids. In germline, CDR1 is SQVTM, CDR2 ANQGSEA. Between the trimmed V and J ends, which lost 1 base and 4 bases, there was a span of 19 bases. This CDR3 is CSVEGLLLTETYGYTF. The DNA of the CDR3 is TGCAGCGTTGAAGGCCTTCTTTTGACCGAAACCTATGGCTACACCTTC.

This clonotype was seen repeatedly, ten times or more. CDR3 in amino acids: CASSLPGQGENEQFF. CDR3 coding DNA: TGTGCCAGCTCCCTTCCGGGACAGGGCGAAAATGAGCAGTTCTTC. The chain uses TRBV7-2 and TRBJ2-1, with TRBD1 identical over 9 bases. Losses at the gene ends were 8 bases for V and 7 bases for J; bases not matched to a gene: 12. CDR1 is SGHTA and CDR2 is FQGNSA in the germline V gene. The CDR3 sequence is 15 residues long.

This clonotype came up many times. This chain connects TRBV28 to TRBJ2-3; 8 bases align to TRBD1. The V gene end was trimmed by 6 bases and the J gene end by 0 bases; junction bases not matched to a gene: 5. Germline V gene lookup returns CDR1 MDHEN and CDR2 SYDVKM. CDR3 length equals 15 residues. The CDR3 reads CASSTRTGSTDTQYF. As DNA, the CDR3 is TGTGCCAGCAGCACGAGGACAGGGAGCACAGATACGCAGTATTTT.

This clonotype came up many times. The CDR3 sequence: CASSAQNNEQFF. The CDR3 bases are TGTGCCAGCTCAGCACAGAACAATGAGCAGTTCTTC. The chain employs TRBV18 and TRBJ2-1; D ambiguous. The CDR3 totals 12 residues. V gave up 5 bases and J gave up 5 bases, with 7 bases separating them. In germline, CDR1 is KGHSH, CDR2 LQKENI.

This clonotype has only one observation. This chain connects TRBV6-4 to TRBJ2-1, with 12 positions matching TRBD2. This CDR3 is 15 amino acids long. CDR1 is MRHNA, CDR2 SNTAGT, per germline. J lost 3 bases, V lost 8 bases, and 5 bases had no gene match. Written as DNA, the CDR3 is TGTGCCAGCTCCCCGACTAGCGGGAGCTACAATGAGCAGTTCTTC. Its protein product is CASSPTSGSYNEQFF.

The table lists this clonotype with many counts. J is TRBJ2-1 and V is TRBV5-4; TRBD2 agrees at 14 bases. The CDR3 has 15 residues. Trimming cost V 6 bases and J 9 bases; bases outside gene matches: 8. Germline loops: CDR1 SGHNT, CDR2 YYREEE (reference sequence). The CDR3 nucleotides read TGTGCCAGCACCCCCGGGACTAGCGGGAGCGGTGAGCAGTTCTTC. It is translated as CASTPGTSGSGEQFF.

This clonotype was seen repeatedly, ten times or more. The chain uses TRBV6-7 and TRBJ2-7, with a tentative D call TRBD1 (6 bases). TRBV6-7 is an open reading frame, and its role is uncertain. The V gene lost 0 bases and the J gene lost 3 bases, with 15 bases spanning the gap. The CDR3 has 16 residues. This chain's CDR3 is CASSYSLDSPYYEQYF. In nucleotides, the CDR3 is TGTGCCAGCAGTTACTCCCTGGACAGTCCCTACTACGAGCAGTACTTC.

At least ten counts were recorded for this clonotype. The CDR3 protein is CSATLGLAGATDTQYF. The CDR3 bases are TGCAGTGCTACCCTTGGACTAGCGGGGGCTACAGATACGCAGTATTTT. V usage is TRBV20-1 and J usage is TRBJ2-3; 13 bases align to TRBD2. Looked up from germline, CDR1 is DFQATT and CDR2 is SNEGSKA (reference sequence). The CDR3 runs 16 residues. Trimming removed 4 bases from V and 3 bases from J; junction bases left unmatched: 7.

This clonotype showed up many times. The genes are TRBV9 and TRBJ1-2, with D maybe TRBD1 (5 bases). The CDR3 sequence is 18 residues long. The V end was cut by 3 bases, the J end by 4 bases, with 25 bases between. The germline gives CDR1 SGDLS, CDR2 YYNGEE. This CDR3 reads CASSDKPGLTVPGYGYTF. Written as DNA, the CDR3 is TGTGCCAGCAGCGACAAACCGGGACTCACGGTCCCCGGCTATGGCTACACCTTC.

This clonotype was seen at least ten times. The genes are TRBV7-9 and TRBJ1-5; maybe TRBD1 (5 bases). The germline V gene encodes CDR1 SEHNR and CDR2 FQNEAQ (reference sequence). The V end lost 8 bases, the J end lost 0 bases, and 14 bases lay between the germline ends. This CDR3 is 15 amino acids long. In DNA form, the CDR3 reads TGTGCCAGCTCTGGGGCCAGGGATAGCAATCAGCCCCAGCATTTT. Translating it yields CASSGARDSNQPQHF.

A note on this clonotype: Being one base from a much bigger clone, this may be a read error. This chain links TRBV18 with TRBJ1-1; D remains unclear. Trimming took off 5 bases at V and 1 base at J, with 14 bases between the two ends. CDR1 KGHSH and CDR2 LQKENI come from the germline V gene. The CDR3 sequence is 15 residues long. CDR3 in amino acids: CASSSTGFKNTEAFF. The CDR3 region has the DNA TGTGCCAGCTCATCCACCGGATTTAAGAACACTGAAGCTTTCTTT.